This TCR beta chain derives from a study of blood T cell repertoires in COVID-19. Study overall: The United States, Italy and Spain provided the acute and convalescent COVID-19 samples. Nucleic acid was either cDNA or gDNA, and it came from T cells, B-cell-depleted T cells, or PBMCs.

Recruits, aged roughly 18 to 90 years, lived in 24 US areas. Original processing methods: Amplified reference gene primers provided the basis for estimating nucleated cell counts. Generated by immunoSEQ multiplex PCR, the TCRdb table keeps only in-frame clones and is missing some. D and trimming were read from the DNA, whereas the V and J calls and clone size are those reported in that table. The profile covers under 500,000 clones, with roughly nine tenths appearing a single time and almost 2% taken by the ten largest. Germline CDR1 and CDR2: SGHTA and FQGNSA. This CDR3 contains 15 residues. V was pared by 5 bases and J by 0 bases, with 6 bases of the junction left unmatched.

Sequencing used PBMCs or T cells enriched from blood (not recorded which). The receptor was derived from a young woman with acute COVID-19. The chain couples TRBV7-2 to TRBJ2-7; 8 positions match TRBD2. In DNA, the CDR3 is TGTGCCAGCAGCATCTTAGCGGGGAACTCCTACGAGCAGTACTTC. It encodes CASSILAGNSYEQYF.